These 19 T cell receptor beta chains share one sample of origin, sequenced in a study of a mutant IDH1 vaccine in newly diagnosed glioma. These receptors are not linked to any known antigen. Measured with immunoSEQ multiplex PCR; TCRdb has only the in-frame clones, and not every one. In the table there are some 47,000 clones, around 81% of which are singletons. Time point reported: week 35, safety follow-up. Doses consisted of 300 ug of mutant IDH1 20-mer peptide each, paired with topical imiquimod. The sample in question was PBMCs, obtained from a glioma patient whose treatment included an IDH1 peptide vaccine. The receptors derive from a middle-aged woman with glioma. Some clones in this sample may be carry-over from other donors' samples.

The chain uses TRBV2 and TRBJ1-1; weak D call: TRBD1 (6 bases). Trimming took off 10 bases at V and 11 bases at J, with 26 bases between the two ends. In germline, CDR1 is SNHLY, CDR2 FYNNEI. This CDR3 has 14 residues. The CDR3, as DNA: TGTGCCATTCGCTCGGGTTTCGGGACACTTGACGCTTTCTTT. Translated: CAIRSGFGTLDAFF. The complete variable domain, with remaining parts taken from reference TRBV2 and TRBJ1-1, reads EPEVTQTPSHQVTQMGQEVILRCVPISNHLYFYWYRQILGQKVEFLVSFYNNEISEKSEIFDDQFSVERPDGSNFTLKIRSTKLEDSAMYFCAIRSGFGTLDAFFGQGTRLTVV.

The genes are TRBV5-3 and TRBJ2-1; the D gene is possibly TRBD2 (5 bases). Being an ORF, TRBV5-3 has a function that is uncertain. Trimming left V 3 bases short and J 9 bases short, with 13 bases between. CDR3 size: 13 residues. In DNA form, the CDR3 reads TGTGCCAGAAGCTGTAGCGTGGGGAGTGAGCAGTTCTTC. It encodes CARSCSVGSEQFF.

The chain is built from TRBV7-9 and TRBJ2-2, with TRBD1 as a possible D gene (5 bases). CDR1 SEHNR and CDR2 FQNEAQ come from the germline V gene (reference sequence). The CDR3 spans 13 residues. Trimming took off 7 bases at V and 6 bases at J, with 12 bases between the two ends. CDR3 loop: CASKPGPPGELFF. CDR3 coding DNA: TGTGCCAGCAAACCAGGGCCCCCCGGGGAGCTGTTTTTT.

The genes are TRBV7-9 and TRBJ2-1, with D perhaps matching TRBD2 (5 bases). With 5 bases removed from V and 8 bases from J, the gap between germline ends came to 19 bases. The CDR3 spans 15 residues. Per germline, CDR1 SEHNR and CDR2 FQNEAQ (reference sequence). Here the CDR3 DNA reads TGTGCCAGCAGCCCCCCAAGCGGAGCTTTAGATGAGCAGTTCTTC. This codes for CASSPPSGALDEQFF.

The chain has TRBV7-6 and TRBJ1-3; no firm D call. V was trimmed by 7 bases and J by 0 bases, leaving 16 bases between them. Germline CDR1 reads SGHVS; CDR2 reads FNYEAQ. The CDR3 sequence is 16 residues long. CDR3 protein: CASTLGLFSSGNTIYF. The CDR3 DNA sequence: TGTGCCAGCACCCTTGGACTGTTTAGCTCTGGAAACACCATATATTTT.

V gene TRBV9 combines with J gene TRBJ1-4; TRBD1 might be the D (5 bases). This CDR3 contains 15 residues. CDR1 SGDLS and CDR2 YYNGEE come from the germline V gene. V was cut by 3 bases and J by 0 bases, with 9 bases left in between. CDR3 sequence (DNA): TGTGCCAGCAGCGAAGGGGTCACAACTAATGAAAAACTGTTTTTT. It translates to CASSEGVTTNEKLFF.

The V and J genes are TRBV7-9 and TRBJ2-3; TRBD2 is a possible D gene (5 bases). This CDR3 comprises 15 residues. Trimming took off 6 bases at V and 7 bases at J, with 20 bases between the two ends. CDR1 and CDR2 from the germline V gene are SEHNR and FQNEAQ (reference sequence). The CDR3 reads CASSPLGTSGNTQYF. CDR3 coding DNA: TGTGCCAGCAGTCCTTTAGGCACCTCGGGGAATACGCAGTATTTT.

The genes are TRBV18 and TRBJ1-5, with D possibly being TRBD1 (6 bases). The V gene's germline CDR1 is KGHSH and CDR2 LQKENI. The CDR3 extends over 17 amino acids. V lost 6 bases and J lost 7, with 25 bases in between. CDR3 bases: TGTGCCAGCTCGCGGGACACGCACCCCGGGAGAGGACAGCCCCAGCATTTT. As protein: CASSRDTHPGRGQPQHF.

V and J are TRBV6-5 and TRBJ1-6; D call uncertain. The CDR3 spans 15 residues. Trimming took 2 bases from V and 0 from J, leaving 5 bases between them. Germline V gives CDR1 MNHEY, CDR2 SVGAGI. CDR3: CASSYESSYNSPLHF. The CDR3 DNA follows: TGTGCCAGCAGTTACGAGAGCTCCTATAATTCACCCCTCCACTTT.

The rearrangement links TRBV5-4 to TRBJ2-5, with D perhaps TRBD1 (6 bases). Germline CDR1 reads SGHNT; CDR2 reads YYREEE (reference sequence). V was shortened by 7 bases and J by 1 base, with 14 bases between the two germline ends. The CDR3 runs 14 residues. The CDR3 nucleotides are TGTGCCAGCGGGGGCACGAGGACCCAAGAGACCCAGTACTTC. Its translation is CASGGTRTQETQYF. The variable domain in full, completed from reference TRBV5-4 and TRBJ2-5, reads ETGVTQSPTHLIKTRGQQVTLRCSSQSGHNTVSWYQQALGQGPQFIFQYYREEENGRGNFPPRFSGLQFPNYSSELNVNALELDDSALYLCASGGTRTQETQYFGPGTRLLVL.

The chain links TRBV7-2 to TRBJ2-3, with 10 bases identical to TRBD1. Unmatched junction bases numbered 4, after V lost 5 bases and J lost 5 bases. The germline V gene encodes CDR1 SGHTA and CDR2 FQGNSA. This CDR3 is built from 14 residues. CDR3 loop: CASSPDRGRDTQYF. In nucleotides, the CDR3 is TGTGCCAGCAGCCCAGACAGGGGGCGAGATACGCAGTATTTT.

V gene TRBV10-3 combines with J gene TRBJ1-1; 9 nucleotides align to TRBD1. The CDR3 loop spans 17 amino acids. Germline CDR1 reads ENHRY; CDR2 reads SYGVKD. V lost 0 bases and J lost 10; bases outside the gene matches: 15. CDR3 sequence (DNA): TGTGCCATCAGTGAGTCCGGACGGGGACAGGGCTCGTTAGCAGCTTTCTTT. Its protein product is CAISESGRGQGSLAAFF.

This clone was recorded once. The chain recombines TRBV28 with TRBJ1-2; D ambiguous. The ends were cut back, 7 bases at V and 1 base at J, with 13 bases in the middle. The length of the CDR3 is 14 residues. Per germline, CDR1 MDHEN and CDR2 SYDVKM. CDR3 amino acids: CASIKRAVNYGYTF. CDR3 nucleotides: TGTGCCAGCATAAAGCGGGCCGTTAACTATGGCTACACCTTC.

The chain uses TRBV28 and TRBJ2-1; D uncertain. Trimming shortened V by 1 base and J by 2 bases, and 6 bases separated the two germline ends. The CDR3 is made up of 14 amino acids. The germline CDR1 and CDR2 sequences are MDHEN and SYDVKM. Written as DNA, the CDR3 is TGTGCCAGCAGTTTATCCGACCCCTACAATGAGCAGTTCTTC. It encodes CASSLSDPYNEQFF.

The J gene is TRBJ1-2, the V gene TRBV27, with TRBD1 as a possible D gene (5 bases). Deletions cut 7 bases from V and 6 bases from J, with 18 bases between. This CDR3 contains 14 residues. CDR1 MNHEY and CDR2 SMNVEV come from the germline V gene (reference sequence). CDR3: CASTDSVRGNGYTF. CDR3 in DNA: TGTGCCAGCACTGATTCGGTGAGGGGAAATGGCTACACCTTC.

The CDR3 reads CATSRDGGPATTGELFF. The CDR3 nucleotides are TGTGCCACCAGCAGAGATGGGGGGCCGGCGACCACCGGGGAGCTGTTTTTT. The chain has TRBV15 and TRBJ2-2; either TRBD1 or TRBD2 may supply D (6 bases each). Germline V gene lookup returns CDR1 LNHNV and CDR2 YYDKDF (reference sequence). Trimming stripped 0 bases from V and 4 bases from J, with 15 bases between. The CDR3 length is 17 residues.

In its sample, this clone was seen a few times. The chain couples TRBV7-3 to TRBJ2-3; 7 nucleotides align to TRBD2. CDR1 is SGHTA, CDR2 FQGTGA, per germline. V was clipped by 5 bases and J by 7 bases; unmatched bases: 6. This CDR3 is built from 13 residues. The CDR3 DNA reads as TGTGCCAGCAGCCTTAGGGAGGGTAATACGCAGTATTTT. Translated: CASSLREGNTQYF. The full variable domain, rest sourced from reference TRBV7-3 and TRBJ2-3, is GAGVSQTPSNKVTEKGKYVELRCDPISGHTALYWYRQSLGQGPEFLIYFQGTGAADDSGLPNDRFFAVRPEGSVSTLKIQRTERGDSAVYLCASSLREGNTQYFGPGTRLTVL.

The chain couples TRBV2 to TRBJ2-7; tentatively, D is TRBD1 (5 bases). Germline-derived CDR1 and CDR2 are SNHLY and FYNNEI. The V end was cut by 3 bases, the J end by 5 bases, with 14 bases between. This CDR3 has 14 residues. The CDR3 loop reads CASSEGLLRDEQYF. CDR3 bases: TGTGCCAGCAGTGAGGGTCTCCTCAGGGACGAGCAGTACTTC. The complete variable domain, with remaining parts taken from reference TRBV2 and TRBJ2-7, reads EPEVTQTPSHQVTQMGQEVILRCVPISNHLYFYWYRQILGQKVEFLVSFYNNEISEKSEIFDDQFSVERPDGSNFTLKIRSTKLEDSAMYFCASSEGLLRDEQYFGPGTRLTVT.

This clone was seen only a few times. This sequence joins TRBV9 and TRBJ2-3, with a weak D call TRBD2 (5 bases). V was clipped by 3 bases and J by 0 bases, with 17 bases between them. From germline, CDR1 is SGDLS and CDR2 YYNGEE. CDR3 size: 17 residues. The CDR3 DNA is TGTGCCAGCAGCGCCCCGGGGTCCTCTCCTAGCACAGATACGCAGTATTTT. This translates into CASSAPGSSPSTDTQYF.